The entry below gives a single T cell receptor beta chain sequence along with its context. The protocol was immunoSEQ multiplex PCR, while the TCRdb copy is restricted to in-frame clones and leaves out a portion. This repertoire shows roughly 400,000 clones, roughly 88% found once; its top ten account for about 1.5%. The CDR3 is made up of 14 amino acids. V was clipped by 5 bases and J by 9 bases, with 14 bases between them. Germline V gene sequence: CDR1 SGHTA, CDR2 FQGNSA. The entry originates in a study of blood T cell repertoires in COVID-19. Study in general: Sources were T cells, B-cell-depleted T cells, or PBMCs; the material itself was cDNA or gDNA.

The participants were between about 18 and 90 years old and came from roughly 25 US areas. This receptor was taken from a woman aged 18-30 years who had been exposed to COVID-19. The material sequenced was PBMCs or T cells enriched from blood (not recorded which). The chain carries TRBV7-2 and TRBJ1-6; D possibly corresponds to TRBD1 (6 bases). The CDR3 is CASSPEGVGSPLHF. In nucleotides, the CDR3 is TGTGCCAGCAGCCCCGAGGGGGTGGGTTCACCCCTCCACTTT.